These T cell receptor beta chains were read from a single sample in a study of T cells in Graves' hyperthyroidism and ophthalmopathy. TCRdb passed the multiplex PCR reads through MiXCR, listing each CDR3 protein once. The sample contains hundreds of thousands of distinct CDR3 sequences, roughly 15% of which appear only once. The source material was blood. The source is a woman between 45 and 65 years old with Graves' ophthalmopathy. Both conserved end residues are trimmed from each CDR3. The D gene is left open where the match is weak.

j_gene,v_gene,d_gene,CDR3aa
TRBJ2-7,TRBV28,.,ASSFTGAGPLGEQY
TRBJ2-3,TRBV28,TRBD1,ASSLWGTGGADTQY
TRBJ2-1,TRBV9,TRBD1,ASTPERGQRYNEQF
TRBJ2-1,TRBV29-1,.,SGRTGLNEQF
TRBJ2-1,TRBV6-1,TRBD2,ASSLVAGGRNEQF
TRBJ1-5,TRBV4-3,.,ASSQDPEGYQPQH
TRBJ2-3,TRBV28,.,ASRPQDGASTDTQY
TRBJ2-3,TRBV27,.,ASSLIGIKADTQY
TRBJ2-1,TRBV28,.,ASSSPLDGGRWF
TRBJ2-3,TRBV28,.,AGSFVWKDTDTQY
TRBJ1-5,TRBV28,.,ASSQQGDQPQH
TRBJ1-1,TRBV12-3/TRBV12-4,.,ASSLTGLTEAF
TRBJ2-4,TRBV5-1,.,ASSLLGIPAKNIQY
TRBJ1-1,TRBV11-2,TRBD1,ASSRMTGTTEAF
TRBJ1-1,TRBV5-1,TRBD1,ASSPTGPNTEAF
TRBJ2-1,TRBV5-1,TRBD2,ASSTTSGSLGEQF